Listed below are T cell receptor beta chains from one sample, sequenced in a study of identical twins. MiXCR, run by TCRdb on the 5' RACE reads, gives a single entry per CDR3 protein. The sample shows about 900,000 distinct CDR3 sequences, 9% to 15% of them seen only once. A further study also used this sample, focusing on yellow fever vaccine responses in identical twins.

The sequencing input was PBMCs. These receptor sequences come from a woman under 30 in good health. The CDR3 runs from the conserved cysteine through the conserved F or W. D genes are given only for firm matches. Clone size appears in some rows only: once, few, many, or a class for an expanded clone.

TGTGCCAGCAGCGCTCTAGGGGGGGGCTACACTGAAGCTTTCTTT,CASSALGGGYTEAFF,TRBV9,-,-,TRBJ1-1
TGTGCCAGCAGTTTATTTGGTGGGGAGACCCAGTACTTC,CASSLFGGETQYF,TRBV28,-,few,TRBJ2-5
TGTGCCAGCACCGCAACCCCAGGCACCTACGAGCAGTACTTC,CASTATPGTYEQYF,TRBV27,-,few,TRBJ2-7
TGCAGCGTTGAAGATCGGTCAGCATTTTCACGGGAGACCCAGTACTTC,CSVEDRSAFSRETQYF,TRBV29-1,-,many,TRBJ2-5
TGTGCCAGCAGTTTATCGGGAGGGGGCCACTACAATGAGCAGTTCTTC,CASSLSGGGHYNEQFF,TRBV12-3/TRBV12-4,-,many,TRBJ2-1
TGTGCCAGCAGTTTAGCGCGGGTTGAAGCTTTCTTT,CASSLARVEAFF,TRBV12-3/TRBV12-4,-,few,TRBJ1-1
TGCGCCAGCAGCTTGGCGTGGGGGAGCACAGATACGCAGTATTTT,CASSLAWGSTDTQYF,TRBV5-1,-,few,TRBJ2-3
TGCGCCAGCAGCTGGGGACAGGATAAGGAACTGTTTTTT,CASSWGQDKELFF,TRBV5-1,TRBD1,many,TRBJ1-4
TGTGCCAGCAGCTCCTCAGGGGGCGGCGGTGCCGGGGAGCTGTTTTTT,CASSSSGGGGAGELFF,TRBV7-9,TRBD1,-,TRBJ2-2
TGTGCCAGCAGTCCCCATTGGTCAGGGGAAGGGACAGATACGCAGTATTTT,CASSPHWSGEGTDTQYF,TRBV28,-,-,TRBJ2-3
TGCAGTGCATACAGGGGCAATCAGCCCCAGCATTTT,CSAYRGNQPQHF,TRBV20-1,-,few,TRBJ1-5
TGCGCCAGCAGCCAAGCATGGACAGGGCCAAATGAAAAACTGTTTTTT,CASSQAWTGPNEKLFF,TRBV4-1,TRBD1,-,TRBJ1-4
TGTGCCAGCAGTTATACGACAGGGGGTTTGGGCACTGAAGCTTTCTTT,CASSYTTGGLGTEAFF,TRBV6-5,TRBD1,few,TRBJ1-1
TGTGCCAGCAGCAAAGGCAGGGGCAAAAACATTCAGTACTTC,CASSKGRGKNIQYF,TRBV21-1,-,-,TRBJ2-4
TGCAGCGTTGTTTCGAAAGGGAAAAATGAGCAGTTCTTC,CSVVSKGKNEQFF,TRBV29-1,-,few,TRBJ2-1
TGCGCCAGCAGCTTGGGGCCCCTCGCCCCGGGACTAGCGGACTACGAGCAGTACTTC,CASSLGPLAPGLADYEQYF,TRBV5-1,TRBD2,few,TRBJ2-7
TGTGCCAGCAGCGCGACAGCGGGAGGGTCCTACAATGAGCAGTTCTTC,CASSATAGGSYNEQFF,TRBV9,TRBD2,few,TRBJ2-1
TGCAGTGCTAGGGAGACAGAATATGGCTACACCTTC,CSARETEYGYTF,TRBV20-1,-,many,TRBJ1-2
TGCGCCAGCAGCCCCCCGGGTCGGCGTAATGAAAAACTGTTTTTT,CASSPPGRRNEKLFF,TRBV4-1,-,-,TRBJ1-4
TGTGCCAGCAGCTCTAAGGTCGGACAGGTACATGAGCAGTTCTTC,CASSSKVGQVHEQFF,TRBV7-6,TRBD1,-,TRBJ2-1
TGTGCCAGCAGCACCTCTGAAGCGGGAGGAGGTGATACGCAGTATTTT,CASSTSEAGGGDTQYF,TRBV7-9,TRBD2,-,TRBJ2-3
TGTGCCAGCAGCCAAGGGATCAGGGAGAATGAAAAACTGTTTTTT,CASSQGIRENEKLFF,TRBV4-2,-,many,TRBJ1-4
TGTGCCAGCAGTTACCTGGACTCAGAACGGTACTTC,CASSYLDSERYF,TRBV6-6,-,-,TRBJ2-7